The count of the clone carrying this TCR beta chain is one. These data come from a study of T-cell reconstitution after alpha-beta-depleted transplantation in children. The CDR3 length is 20 residues. CDR1 and CDR2 from the germline V gene are SGHAT and FQDESV (reference sequence). After removal of 1 base from V and 10 bases from J, the junction contained 23 bases not matched to a gene. Preparation of the TCRbeta library involved a method that used unique molecular identifiers. TCRdb independently ran MiXCR on the PCR reads; one entry per CDR3 protein. There are about 540,000 distinct CDR3 sequences in the sample; roughly 30% occur only once, and around a third lies in the top ten.

The TCR originated in a boy under three years old with Wiskott-Aldrich syndrome, due to receive a stem cell transplant. V is TRBV11-1 and J is TRBJ2-1; 9 bases map to TRBD2. Source: PBMCs, taken before TCRalphabeta/CD19-depleted stem cell transplant. CDR3 loop: CASSLGWTSATENNGSEQFF. CDR3 sequence (DNA): TGTGCCAGCAGCTTAGGATGGACTAGCGCGACTGAGAACAATGGATCGGAGCAGTTCTTC.